The clone carrying this TCR beta chain was counted a few times. Amplification targeted TCR beta CDR3 regions from RNA transcripts. The HTBI primer set served for first-round RT-PCR of the TCR CDR3. TCRdb re-analysed the multiplex PCR reads in MiXCR, keeping a single row per CDR3 protein. The sample has 500,000 to 800,000 distinct CDR3 sequences, just under 45% seen once. The V gene lost 0 bases and the J gene lost 4 bases, with 19 bases spanning the gap. Germline lookup yields CDR1 DFQATT and CDR2 SNEGSKA (reference sequence). The CDR3 is 16 residues long. The data were obtained in a study of T cells in Graves' hyperthyroidism and ophthalmopathy.

The source material was peripheral blood or thyroid tissue (not recorded which). The J gene is TRBJ2-7, the V gene TRBV20-1; weak D call: TRBD2 (7 bases). The clonotype was recovered from an adult man with Graves' disease, either hyperthyroidism or ophthalmopathy (not recorded which). The CDR3 sequence: CSARDGMEGGPYEQYF. The CDR3 DNA follows: TGCAGTGCTAGAGATGGGATGGAGGGGGGGCCGTACGAGCAGTACTTC.